A selection of T cell receptor beta chains follows, all from one sample in a study of shared T cell receptors in the human thymus. Here immunoSEQ multiplex PCR was the method, and the copy in TCRdb shows in-frame clones only, minus some. Of about 660,000 clones listed, about 89% were seen once; the top ten hold 0.009% to 0.0095%. This same sample was also taken into another study, of human thymus T cells.

The sequencing sample was made of thymocytes. The receptors here all came from a boy under three years old with a congenital heart defect. Each CDR3 is given with its conserved first and last residue. The D gene is left open where the match is weak. Clone size is not always given. Where it is, it says once, few, many or a class for expanded clones.

j_gene,v_gene,d_gene,abundance,CDR3nt,CDR3aa
TRBJ1-5,TRBV10-2,-,-,TGCGCCAGCAGGGGTATAGGGCCAGGGGATCAGCCCCAGCATTTT,CASRGIGPGDQPQHF
TRBJ1-4,TRBV6-5,-,-,TGTGCCAGCAGTAAACAAGGGGTTGGTGAAAAACTGTTTTTT,CASSKQGVGEKLFF
TRBJ2-7,TRBV28,-,-,TGTGCCAGCAGTTTATCCCCGGGATTTCCCTACGAGCAGTACTTC,CASSLSPGFPYEQYF
TRBJ2-1,TRBV4-3,TRBD2,-,TGCGCCAGCAGCCAAGCCGTACAGCGGGATAGATCCGATGAGCAGTTCTTC,CASSQAVQRDRSDEQFF
TRBJ2-3,TRBV28,TRBD2,-,TGTGCCAGCAGTGGGCTAGCGGGGAGCACAGATACGCAGTATTTT,CASSGLAGSTDTQYF
TRBJ2-7,TRBV5-1,TRBD1,-,TGCGCCAGCAGGCGGGGACAGGGAGGGGACTACGAGCAGTACTTC,CASRRGQGGDYEQYF
TRBJ2-1,TRBV28,TRBD1,-,TGTGCCAGCAGAATTAGGGACAGGGGCAATGAGCAGTTCTTC,CASRIRDRGNEQFF
TRBJ2-2,TRBV6-6,TRBD1,-,TGTGCCAGCACCATAGGACAGGGCCGACCAGGTGGGGAGCTGTTTTTT,CASTIGQGRPGGELFF
TRBJ2-5,TRBV5-1,TRBD2,-,TGCGCCAGCAGCTCCCCCCGGGCTAGCGGGGGCCCCCCGCAGACCCAGTACTTC,CASSSPRASGGPPQTQYF
TRBJ2-1,TRBV9,-,-,TGTGCCAGCAGCCCCAGTTGGGACTGCAGGGATGAGCAGTTCTTC,CASSPSWDCRDEQFF
TRBJ2-2,TRBV14,-,-,TGTGCCAGCAGCCCCAACCCCAAGGGGCTCCCGAACACCGGGGAGCTGTTTTTT,CASSPNPKGLPNTGELFF
TRBJ2-5,TRBV30,-,-,TGTGCCCCAACCCAACTGTACCAAGAGACCCAGTACTTC,CAPTQLYQETQYF
TRBJ2-3,TRBV27,TRBD2,-,TGTGCCAGCAGGGGGCAGCGGGGGGGCACAGATACGCAGTATTTT,CASRGQRGGTDTQYF
TRBJ2-1,TRBV27,TRBD2,few,TGTGCCAGCAGTCCACCTGGGACTAGCGGGATGAGTTTGAATGAGCAGTTCTTC,CASSPPGTSGMSLNEQFF
TRBJ1-2,TRBV28,-,-,TGTGCCAGCATTAGGGGGGGCCGCCGAATGAACTATGGCTACACCTTC,CASIRGGRRMNYGYTF
TRBJ1-4,TRBV11-2,-,-,TGTGCCAGCAGCTCTCCCATCAGGGGATCTAATGAAAAACTGTTTTTT,CASSSPIRGSNEKLFF
TRBJ2-4,TRBV5-4,-,-,TGTGCCAGCAGCTATAAGGGGGGGCCGAAAGCCAAAAACATTCAGTACTTC,CASSYKGGPKAKNIQYF
TRBJ2-1,TRBV18,-,-,TGTGCCAGTAGGGGCTACCCGGACTACAATGAGCAGTTCTTC,CASRGYPDYNEQFF
TRBJ2-4,TRBV5-1,TRBD1,once,TGCGCCAGCAGCCAAACCCCGGGACAGGGGGTAACCAAAAACATTCAGTACTTC,CASSQTPGQGVTKNIQYF
TRBJ1-2,TRBV29-1,TRBD1,few,TGCAGCGTGGGGCCGGGGACAGGGAAGTGGGCTAACTATGGCTACACCTTC,CSVGPGTGKWANYGYTF
TRBJ2-5,TRBV5-1,TRBD2,-,TGCGCCAGCAGCTTGGCTGGGCAGCGGGGGGGCCTCTCGGAGACCCAGTACTTC,CASSLAGQRGGLSETQYF
TRBJ1-2,TRBV6-6,-,-,TGTGCCAGCAGTTGGGGCCACTATGGCTACACCTTC,CASSWGHYGYTF
TRBJ1-2,TRBV2,TRBD1,-,TGTGCCAGCAGGGATCGGGACAGCGACAACTATGGCTACACCTTC,CASRDRDSDNYGYTF
TRBJ2-7,TRBV7-2,TRBD1,-,TGTGCCAGCAGCCCCCGGACAGGGGGTAAGGGCTACGAGCAGTACTTC,CASSPRTGGKGYEQYF
TRBJ2-1,TRBV28,TRBD1,-,TGTGCCAGCAGTGAGACAGGGGGCGCCCCGGTTGAGCAGTTCTTC,CASSETGGAPVEQFF
TRBJ2-2,TRBV29-1,TRBD2,-,TGCAGCGTATTAGCGGGCGAGGGGACCGGGGAGCTGTTTTTT,CSVLAGEGTGELFF
TRBJ2-1,TRBV16,-,-,TGTGCCAGCAGCCAGTACTCCGGACTTCGCAATGAGCAGTTCTTC,CASSQYSGLRNEQFF
TRBJ1-1,TRBV10-3,-,-,TGTGCCATCAGTGGGGGTACAGGTGTCGGGGGGAACACTGAAGCTTTCTTT,CAISGGTGVGGNTEAFF
TRBJ2-7,TRBV28,-,-,TGTGCCGTCTCGCCCGCGTGGAGGGGAAATCACGAGCAGTACTTC,CAVSPAWRGNHEQYF
TRBJ2-2,TRBV11-2,-,-,TGTGCCAGCAGCAGCTCCTACGGCAGGGGGGTTGCCGGGGAGCTGTTTTTT,CASSSSYGRGVAGELFF
TRBJ2-1,TRBV11-2,-,once,TGTGCCAGCAGCTTCTCCGGGACACAGTCTCACAACAATGAGCAGTTCTTC,CASSFSGTQSHNNEQFF
TRBJ2-5,TRBV4-3,TRBD1,-,TGCGCCAGCAGCCGCCGGACAGGGTACCAAGAGACCCAGTACTTC,CASSRRTGYQETQYF
TRBJ1-6,TRBV5-1,TRBD1,once,TGCGCCAGCAGCTTGGGAGGCAGGGGGCCGTATAATTCACCCCTCCACTTT,CASSLGGRGPYNSPLHF
TRBJ1-2,TRBV7-6,-,-,TGTGCCAGCAGCTCTACGCTGTATGGCTACACCTTC,CASSSTLYGYTF
TRBJ1-4,TRBV5-1,-,-,TGCGCCAGCAGCGCTGTGGTCGGCGTACAGTTAAGGGAAAAACTGTTTTTT,CASSAVVGVQLREKLFF
TRBJ2-7,TRBV28,-,-,TGTGCCAGCAGTTTCCCCCGATTTGGTGCAGCCTACGAGCAGTACTTC,CASSFPRFGAAYEQYF
TRBJ2-7,TRBV5-6,-,-,TGTGCCAGCAGCCCGAGGAAGGGGGACCCCTACGAGCAGTACTTC,CASSPRKGDPYEQYF
TRBJ1-5,TRBV6-1,TRBD1,-,TGTGCCAGCAGTGAAGCAGCCCCTGCAGGGGGGTACTATCAGCCCCAGCATTTT,CASSEAAPAGGYYQPQHF
TRBJ2-1,TRBV27,TRBD1,-,TGTGCCAGCAGCCCTCACCCGGGACAGGGGAACCCCTACAATGAGCAGTTCTTC,CASSPHPGQGNPYNEQFF
TRBJ2-2,TRBV30,TRBD2,-,TGTGCCTGGACAGGGAGTGCGAGGACTAGCGGGAGTTGGGCCGGGGAGCTGTTTTTT,CAWTGSARTSGSWAGELFF
TRBJ2-7,TRBV28,TRBD2,-,TGTGCCAGCAGTCCTGGCGGTAGCGGGAGGTACGAGCAGTACTTC,CASSPGGSGRYEQYF
TRBJ1-6,TRBV28,TRBD1,few,TGTGCCAGCAGCCTACCGGGACAGGGAAATTCACCCCTCCACTTT,CASSLPGQGNSPLHF
TRBJ2-5,TRBV6-1,-,-,TGTGCCAGCAGTGGTCGGGGGTACCAAGAGACCCAGTACTTC,CASSGRGYQETQYF
TRBJ1-2,TRBV4-2,TRBD1,-,TGTGCCAGCAGCCAAGATCTTCTGGACAGGGAGCTTGGTGGCTACACCTTC,CASSQDLLDRELGGYTF
TRBJ2-3,TRBV9,TRBD1,-,TGTGCCAGCAGCCCCAGGGGGACCTCACCCACAGATACGCAGTATTTT,CASSPRGTSPTDTQYF
TRBJ2-7,TRBV4-3,TRBD1,-,TGCGCCAGCAGCCAAGGAGTAAAGGGACAGGGTTCCTACGAGCAGTACTTC,CASSQGVKGQGSYEQYF
TRBJ2-1,TRBV28,-,-,TGTGCCAGCAGTTTGGATAGGAGAGACTGGCAGTTCTTC,CASSLDRRDWQFF
TRBJ2-3,TRBV4-3,TRBD2,-,TGCGCCAGCAGCCAAAGAACTCGCCAGCGGGGCGATCTAACCACAGATACGCAGTATTTT,CASSQRTRQRGDLTTDTQYF
TRBJ2-2,TRBV19,-,-,TGTGCCAGTAGTATCCCCCTTCGGAACACCGGGGAGCTGTTTTTT,CASSIPLRNTGELFF
TRBJ1-3,TRBV6-1,-,-,TGTGCCAGCAGTGAATTGAGGGTAGAAAACACCATATATTTT,CASSELRVENTIYF
TRBJ2-2,TRBV2,TRBD1,-,TGTGCCAGCAACAGGGGGCAGGACGGGGAGCTGTTTTTT,CASNRGQDGELFF